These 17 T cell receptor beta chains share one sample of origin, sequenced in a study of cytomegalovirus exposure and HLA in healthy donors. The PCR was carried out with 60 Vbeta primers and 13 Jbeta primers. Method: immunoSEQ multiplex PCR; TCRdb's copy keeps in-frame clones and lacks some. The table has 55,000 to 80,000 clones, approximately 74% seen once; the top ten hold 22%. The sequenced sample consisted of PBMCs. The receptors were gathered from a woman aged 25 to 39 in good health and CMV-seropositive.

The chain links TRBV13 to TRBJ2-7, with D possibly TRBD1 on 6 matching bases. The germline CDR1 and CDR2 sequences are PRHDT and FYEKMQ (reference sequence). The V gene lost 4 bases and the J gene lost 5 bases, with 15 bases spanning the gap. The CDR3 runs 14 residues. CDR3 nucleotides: TGTGCCAGCAGCTCCTGGGACACCACACACGAGCAGTACTTC. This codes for CASSSWDTTHEQYF. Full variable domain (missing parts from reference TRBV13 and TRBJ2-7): AAGVIQSPRHLIKEKRETATLKCYPIPRHDTVYWYQQGPGQDPQFLISFYEKMQSDKGSIPDRFSAQQFSDYHSELNMSSLELGDSALYFCASSSWDTTHEQYFGPGTRLTVT.

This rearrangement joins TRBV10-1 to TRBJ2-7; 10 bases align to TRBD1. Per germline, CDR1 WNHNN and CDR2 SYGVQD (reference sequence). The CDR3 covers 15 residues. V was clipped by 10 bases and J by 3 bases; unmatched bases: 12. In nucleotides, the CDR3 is TGCGCCATCAAACCGGGACAGGGGAGAATCTACGAGCAGTACTTC. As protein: CAIKPGQGRIYEQYF.

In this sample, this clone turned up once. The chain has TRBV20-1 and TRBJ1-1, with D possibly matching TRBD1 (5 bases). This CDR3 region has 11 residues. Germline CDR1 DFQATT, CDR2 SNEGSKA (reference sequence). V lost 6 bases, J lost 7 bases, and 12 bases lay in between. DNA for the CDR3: TGCAGTGCCCGTGACAGTTTTGAAGCTTTCTTT. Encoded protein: CSARDSFEAFF.

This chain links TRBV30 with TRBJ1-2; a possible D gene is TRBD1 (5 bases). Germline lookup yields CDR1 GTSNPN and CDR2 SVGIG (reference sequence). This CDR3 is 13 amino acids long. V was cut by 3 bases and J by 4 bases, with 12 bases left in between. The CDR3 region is CAWSLGDSYGYTF. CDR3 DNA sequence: TGTGCCTGGAGCCTAGGGGATAGCTATGGCTACACCTTC.

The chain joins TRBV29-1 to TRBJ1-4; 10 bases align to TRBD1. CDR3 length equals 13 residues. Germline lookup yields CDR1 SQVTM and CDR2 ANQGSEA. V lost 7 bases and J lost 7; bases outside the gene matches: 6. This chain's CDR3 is CSAAGDRGEKLFF. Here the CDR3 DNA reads TGCAGCGCCGCAGGGGACAGGGGTGAAAAACTGTTTTTT.

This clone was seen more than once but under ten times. The CDR3 here is CASSPPTSLSTQYF. In DNA form, the CDR3 reads TGTGCCAGCAGTCCCCCAACTAGTCTGAGTACGCAGTATTTT. The rearrangement links TRBV28 to TRBJ2-3; tentatively, D is TRBD2 (5 bases). This CDR3 region has 14 residues. V lost 5 bases, J lost 8 bases, and 17 bases lay in between. Germline lookup yields CDR1 MDHEN and CDR2 SYDVKM.

The CDR3 sequence: CASKGSGGYTF. The CDR3 DNA follows: TGTGCCAGCAAGGGCTCGGGGGGCTACACCTTC. V and J are TRBV2 and TRBJ1-2; no reliable D call. The length of the CDR3 is 11 residues. Germline CDR1 reads SNHLY; CDR2 reads FYNNEI. V was cut by 7 bases and J by 8 bases, with 11 bases left in between.

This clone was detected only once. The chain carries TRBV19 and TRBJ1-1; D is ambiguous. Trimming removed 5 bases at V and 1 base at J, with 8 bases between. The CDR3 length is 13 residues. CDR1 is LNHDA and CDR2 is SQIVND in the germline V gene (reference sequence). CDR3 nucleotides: TGTGCCAGTAGTTGGGGAGGGAACACTGAAGCTTTCTTT. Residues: CASSWGGNTEAFF.

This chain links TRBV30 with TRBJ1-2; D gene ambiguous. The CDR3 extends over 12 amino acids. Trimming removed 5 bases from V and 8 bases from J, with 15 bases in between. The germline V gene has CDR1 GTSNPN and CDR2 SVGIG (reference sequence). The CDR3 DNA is TGTGCCTGGCTCTCCGGGAATCGGGGCTACACCTTC. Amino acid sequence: CAWLSGNRGYTF.

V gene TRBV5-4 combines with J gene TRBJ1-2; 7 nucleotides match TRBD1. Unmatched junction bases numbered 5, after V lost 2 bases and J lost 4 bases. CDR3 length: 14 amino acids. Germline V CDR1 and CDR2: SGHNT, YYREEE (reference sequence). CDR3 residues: CASSLDRVAYGYTF. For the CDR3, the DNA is TGTGCCAGCAGCTTAGACAGGGTTGCCTATGGCTACACCTTC.

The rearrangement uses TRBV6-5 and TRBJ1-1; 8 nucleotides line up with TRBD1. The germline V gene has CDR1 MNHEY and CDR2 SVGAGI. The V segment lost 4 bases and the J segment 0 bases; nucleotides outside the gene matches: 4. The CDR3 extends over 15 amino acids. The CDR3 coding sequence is TGTGCCAGCAGTTCCGGACAGGGCATGAACACTGAAGCTTTCTTT. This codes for CASSSGQGMNTEAFF.

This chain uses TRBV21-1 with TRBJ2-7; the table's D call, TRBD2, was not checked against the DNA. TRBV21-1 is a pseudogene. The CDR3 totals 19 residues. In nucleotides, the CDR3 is TGTGCCAGCAGCCCCCGGACTAGCGGGAGAGGGGGATGGGTATACGAGCAGTACTTC. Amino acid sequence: CASSPRTSGRGGWVYEQYF.

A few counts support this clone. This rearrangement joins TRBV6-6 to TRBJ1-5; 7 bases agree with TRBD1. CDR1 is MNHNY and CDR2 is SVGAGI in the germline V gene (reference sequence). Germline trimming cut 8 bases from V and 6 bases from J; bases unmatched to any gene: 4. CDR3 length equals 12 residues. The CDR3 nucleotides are TGTGCCAGCGGGACAGAGGGTCAGCCCCAGCATTTT. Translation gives CASGTEGQPQHF.

The CDR3 loop is CAWIGGGWGEAFF. As DNA, the CDR3 is TGTGCCTGGATTGGAGGGGGCTGGGGTGAAGCTTTCTTT. V usage is TRBV30 and J usage is TRBJ1-1; 7 bases match TRBD1. The CDR3 has 13 amino acids. Per the germline V gene, CDR1 is GTSNPN and CDR2 is SVGIG (reference sequence). Germline trimming cut 4 bases from V and 7 bases from J; bases unmatched to any gene: 9.

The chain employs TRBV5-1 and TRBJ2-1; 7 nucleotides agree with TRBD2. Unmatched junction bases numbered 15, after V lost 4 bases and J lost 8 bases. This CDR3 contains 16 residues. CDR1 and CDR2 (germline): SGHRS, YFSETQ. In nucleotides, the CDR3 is TGCGCCAGCAGCCCCTTAACGGGAGGCCCTACAGATGAGCAGTTCTTC. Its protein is CASSPLTGGPTDEQFF.

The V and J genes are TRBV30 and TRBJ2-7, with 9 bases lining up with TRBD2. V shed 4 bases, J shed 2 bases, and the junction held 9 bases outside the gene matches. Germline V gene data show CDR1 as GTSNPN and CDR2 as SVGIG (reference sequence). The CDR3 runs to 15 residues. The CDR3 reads CAWIILAGLTYEQYF. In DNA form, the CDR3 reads TGTGCCTGGATTATTCTAGCGGGACTAACCTACGAGCAGTACTTC.

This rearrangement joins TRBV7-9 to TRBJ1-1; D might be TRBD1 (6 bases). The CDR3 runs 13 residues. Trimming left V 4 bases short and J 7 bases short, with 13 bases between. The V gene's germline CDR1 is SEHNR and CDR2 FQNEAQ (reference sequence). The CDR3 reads CASSSRQAFEAFF. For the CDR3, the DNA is TGTGCCAGCAGCTCCCGACAGGCCTTTGAAGCTTTCTTT. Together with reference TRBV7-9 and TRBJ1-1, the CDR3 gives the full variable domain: DTGVSQNPRHKITKRGQNVTFRCDPISEHNRLYWYRQTLGQGPEFLTYFQNEAQLEKSRLLSDRFSAERPKGSFSTLEIQRTEQGDSAMYLCASSSRQAFEAFFGQGTRLTVV.